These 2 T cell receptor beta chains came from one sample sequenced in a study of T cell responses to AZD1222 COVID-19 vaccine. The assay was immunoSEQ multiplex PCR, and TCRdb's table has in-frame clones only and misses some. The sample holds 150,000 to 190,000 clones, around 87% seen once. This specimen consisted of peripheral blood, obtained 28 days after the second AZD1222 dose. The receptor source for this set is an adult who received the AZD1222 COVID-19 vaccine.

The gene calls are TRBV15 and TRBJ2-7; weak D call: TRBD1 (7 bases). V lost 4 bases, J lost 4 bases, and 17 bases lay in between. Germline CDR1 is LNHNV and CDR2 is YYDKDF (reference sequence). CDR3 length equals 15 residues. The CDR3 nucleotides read TGTGCCACCAGCATTGCCAGGGGGGTTTGGTACGAGCAGTACTTC. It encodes CATSIARGVWYEQYF.

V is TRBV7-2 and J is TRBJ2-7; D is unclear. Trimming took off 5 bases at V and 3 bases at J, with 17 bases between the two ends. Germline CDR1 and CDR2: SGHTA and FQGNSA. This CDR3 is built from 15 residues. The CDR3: CASSNPPQVRYEQYF. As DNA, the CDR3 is TGTGCCAGCAGCAACCCCCCGCAGGTCCGCTACGAGCAGTACTTC.